This T cell receptor beta chain was profiled in a study of T cell responses to AZD1222 COVID-19 vaccine. Overall study: Analyses pooled second doses at about 4 or about 12 weeks.

Notes on this clone: Its target is unknown.

Libraries were prepared by immunoSEQ multiplex PCR; TCRdb keeps only in-frame clonotypes and omits some of them. The repertoire has 90,000 to 150,000 clones, roughly nine tenths of them found once; the top ten carry roughly 2.6%. General study points: Clonal diversity may have been underestimated in mostly white British donors. The study found vaccine-associated CD4 TCRs spanning spike, dominant at 160-218 and 743-854.

CDR1 and CDR2 from the germline V gene are SNHLY and FYNNEI. This CDR3 contains 14 residues. After removal of 8 bases from V and 5 bases from J, the junction contained 7 bases not matched to a gene. The source of this sequence is an adult in good health. Material: peripheral blood, obtained on day 0 of AZD1222 vaccination. The chain couples TRBV2 to TRBJ1-2, with TRBD1 matching over 11 bases. The CDR3 sequence is CASSFGQGAYGYTF. CDR3 bases: TGTGCCAGCTCTTTCGGACAGGGGGCGTATGGCTACACCTTC.